The 26 T cell receptor beta chains below come from one sample, sequenced in a study of T cells expressing NK-cell markers. TCRdb derives one entry per CDR3 protein from the 5' RACE reads, leaving out DNA. This table holds under 35,000 distinct CDR3 sequences. Sequencing was carried out using blood T cells: a sorted CD56 or NKG2C T cell subset, CD4+ or CD8+ T cells, or bulk PBMC T cells (not recorded which). Every receptor here comes from a woman between 18 and 70 years old in good health.

The chain couples TRBV7-2 to TRBJ2-7; TCRdb selects TRBD2, and the lack of DNA leaves this call unchecked. The CDR3 is 14 residues long. CDR1 and CDR2 (germline): SGHTA, FQGNSA. CDR3: CASNTGVGSYEQYF. The full variable domain, with the rest looked up from reference TRBV7-2 and TRBJ2-7, is GAGVSQSPSNKVTEKGKDVELRCDPISGHTALYWYRQSLGQGLEFLIYFQGNSAPDKSGLPSDRFSAERTGGSVSTLTIQRTQQEDSAVYLCASNTGVGSYEQYFGPGTRLTVT.

This chain uses TRBV29-1 with TRBJ2-7; TCRdb picks TRBD1, but there is no DNA to check that call. Germline V gene lookup returns CDR1 SQVTM and CDR2 ANQGSEA. CDR3 length equals 12 residues. This chain's CDR3 is CSVTQGSYEQYF.

The rearrangement joins TRBV7-2 to TRBJ1-5. Germline V lookup: CDR1 SGHTA, CDR2 FQGNSA. This CDR3 has 15 amino acids. The CDR3 loop reads CASSWGRGPNQPQHF.

The V and J genes are TRBV20-1 and TRBJ2-7. The CDR3 totals 14 residues. Germline lookup yields CDR1 DFQATT and CDR2 SNEGSKA (reference sequence). CDR3 in amino acids: CSAQDDSNSYEQYF.

The chain joins TRBV20-1 to TRBJ2-7; TCRdb outputs TRBD2, but without DNA this stays unchecked. The CDR3 is made up of 13 amino acids. Per germline, CDR1 DFQATT and CDR2 SNEGSKA (reference sequence). This CDR3 is CSAREAGGYEQYF.

J is TRBJ2-1 and V is TRBV4-1; TCRdb's D call, TRBD2, is unchecked because there is no DNA. CDR3 length: 15 residues. Germline V gives CDR1 MGHRA, CDR2 YSYEKL. The CDR3 sequence is CASSLGSGDSGEKFF.

V gene TRBV12-3 or TRBV12-4 combines with J gene TRBJ1-1; there is no DNA to check the TCRdb D call of TRBD1. The CDR3 length is 12 residues. The CDR3 sequence is CASTPGTTEAFF.

This sequence joins TRBV2 and TRBJ2-5; TCRdb outputs TRBD2, but without DNA this stays unchecked. Germline CDR1 and CDR2: SNHLY and FYNNEI. This CDR3 is built from 16 residues. The CDR3 sequence is CASSTLAGAFQETQYF.

The V call is TRBV12-3 or TRBV12-4, the J call TRBJ1-1; checking the TCRdb D call of TRBD1 is not possible without DNA. The CDR3 runs 14 residues. The CDR3 loop is CASPQGGRVPEAFF.

J is TRBJ2-7 and V is TRBV4-2; TCRdb indicates TRBD2, and absent DNA this call remains unverified. CDR1 is LGHNA and CDR2 is YNFKEQ in the germline V gene. This CDR3 has 15 residues. Here the CDR3 reads CASSQETSGGREQYF.

The chain links TRBV4-1 to TRBJ2-7; TCRdb's D gene call, TRBD1, goes unchecked for lack of DNA. This CDR3 comprises 16 residues. Per the germline V gene, CDR1 is MGHRA and CDR2 is YSYEKL. This CDR3 is CASSLEGHPSSYEQYF.

This chain joins TRBV12-3 or TRBV12-4 and TRBJ2-7; checking the TCRdb D call of TRBD1 is not possible without DNA. The CDR3 is made up of 15 amino acids. CDR3 amino acids: CASSYFGQGTYEQYF.

V and J are TRBV4-1 and TRBJ2-1; TCRdb designates TRBD1, a call that cannot be tested without DNA. Germline V CDR1 and CDR2: MGHRA, YSYEKL. The CDR3 has 13 amino acids. CDR3 residues: CASSTMTLEEQFF.

The gene calls are TRBV10-2 and TRBJ2-5. The CDR3 sequence is 14 residues long. CDR1 and CDR2 (germline): WSHSY, SAAADI. The CDR3 here is CASRTSLKEETQYF.

The chain carries TRBV3-1 and TRBJ2-1; the TRBD1 assignment by TCRdb is unverifiable without DNA. The CDR3 totals 13 residues. Per the germline V gene, CDR1 is LGHDT and CDR2 is YNNKEL (reference sequence). The chain's CDR3 is CASSPPTADEQFF.

The V gene is TRBV6-5, the J gene TRBJ2-2; TCRdb calls TRBD1, which cannot be checked without DNA. The germline V gene encodes CDR1 MNHEY and CDR2 SVGAGI. The length of the CDR3 is 19 residues. The CDR3 loop is CASSYSNGQGTINTGELFF.

The rearrangement uses TRBV10-3 and TRBJ1-2; TCRdb returns TRBD1, unconfirmable since there is no DNA. This CDR3 comprises 16 residues. Germline CDR1 is ENHRY and CDR2 is SYGVKD. The CDR3 region is CAIKQTGTGVLYGYTF.

This chain joins TRBV6-5 and TRBJ1-1; TCRdb proposes TRBD1, but this gene call is untestable without DNA. The CDR3 is made up of 12 amino acids. Germline CDR1 reads MNHEY; CDR2 reads SVGAGI. The CDR3 here is CASSYLRGEAFF.

The V call is TRBV12-3 or TRBV12-4, the J call TRBJ2-7; TCRdb calls TRBD1, which cannot be checked without DNA. The CDR3 runs 12 residues. The CDR3 protein is CASSLGDSNRYF.

The chain combines TRBV20-1 with TRBJ2-1. The germline CDR1 and CDR2 sequences are DFQATT and SNEGSKA (reference sequence). The CDR3 extends over 12 amino acids. The CDR3 sequence: CSASKGYNEQFF.

This rearrangement joins TRBV7-3 to TRBJ2-3; the TCRdb call, TRBD1, lacks DNA for checking. This CDR3 has 14 residues. The germline gives CDR1 SGHTA, CDR2 FQGTGA. This chain's CDR3 is CASSSGPGTDTQYF.

The chain has TRBV27 and TRBJ2-7. CDR3 length equals 15 residues. CDR1 is MNHEY, CDR2 SMNVEV, per germline (reference sequence). CDR3 region: CASSFVGRGTYEQYF.

V is TRBV27 and J is TRBJ2-5; checking the TCRdb D call of TRBD2 is not possible without DNA. This CDR3 contains 14 residues. CDR1 is MNHEY, CDR2 SMNVEV, per germline (reference sequence). CDR3: CASSPRAKQETQYF.

The chain combines TRBV6-2 or TRBV6-3 with TRBJ1-1. CDR1 and CDR2 (germline): MNHEY, SVGEGT. The CDR3 extends over 14 amino acids. This CDR3 reads CASQPNNPAREAFF.

The chain employs TRBV5-6 and TRBJ1-4; checking the TCRdb D call of TRBD1 is not possible without DNA. The CDR3 covers 13 residues. From germline, CDR1 is SGHDT and CDR2 YYEEEE. The CDR3 sequence: CASSFTGHEKLFF.

The V and J genes are TRBV7-9 and TRBJ1-2. This CDR3 region has 13 residues. CDR1 and CDR2 (germline): SEHNR, FQNEAQ (reference sequence). This CDR3 is CASSLADSYGYTF.